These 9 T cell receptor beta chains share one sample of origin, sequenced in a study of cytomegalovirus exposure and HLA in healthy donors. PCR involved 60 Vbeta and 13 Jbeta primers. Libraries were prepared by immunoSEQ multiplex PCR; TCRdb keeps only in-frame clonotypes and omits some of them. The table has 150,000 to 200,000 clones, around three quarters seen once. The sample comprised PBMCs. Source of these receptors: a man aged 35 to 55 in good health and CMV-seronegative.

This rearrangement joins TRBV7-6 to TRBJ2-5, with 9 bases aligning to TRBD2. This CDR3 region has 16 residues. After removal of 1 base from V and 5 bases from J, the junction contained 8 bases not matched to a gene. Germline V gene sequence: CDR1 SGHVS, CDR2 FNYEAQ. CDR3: CASSLGGGGAGETQYF. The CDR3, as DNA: TGTGCCAGCAGCTTAGGAGGCGGGGGGGCCGGGGAGACCCAGTACTTC. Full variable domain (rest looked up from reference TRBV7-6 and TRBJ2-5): GAGVSQSPRYKVTKRGQDVALRCDPISGHVSLYWYRQALGQGPEFLTYFNYEAQQDKSGLPNDRFSAERPEGSISTLTIQRTEQRDSAMYRCASSLGGGGAGETQYFGPGTRLLVL.

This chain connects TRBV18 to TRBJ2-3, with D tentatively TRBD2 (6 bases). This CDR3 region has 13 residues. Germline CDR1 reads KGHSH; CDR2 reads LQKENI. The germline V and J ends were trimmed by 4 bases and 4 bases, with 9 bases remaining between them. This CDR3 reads CASSLREADTQYF. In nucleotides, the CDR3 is TGTGCCAGCTCACTCAGGGAGGCAGATACGCAGTATTTT.

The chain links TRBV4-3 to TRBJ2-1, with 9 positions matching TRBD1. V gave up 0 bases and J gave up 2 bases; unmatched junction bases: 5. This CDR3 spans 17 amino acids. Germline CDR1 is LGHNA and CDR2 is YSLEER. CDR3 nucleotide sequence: TGCGCCAGCAGCCAAGATTGGGGGACAGGGCCCTACAATGAGCAGTTCTTC. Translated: CASSQDWGTGPYNEQFF.

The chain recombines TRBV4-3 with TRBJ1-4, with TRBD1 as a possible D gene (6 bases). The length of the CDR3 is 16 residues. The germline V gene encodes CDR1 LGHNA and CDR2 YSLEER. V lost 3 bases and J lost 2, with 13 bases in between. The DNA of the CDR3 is TGCGCCAGCAGCCATGAATCAGGGGCGACTAATGAAAAACTGTTTTTT. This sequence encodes CASSHESGATNEKLFF.

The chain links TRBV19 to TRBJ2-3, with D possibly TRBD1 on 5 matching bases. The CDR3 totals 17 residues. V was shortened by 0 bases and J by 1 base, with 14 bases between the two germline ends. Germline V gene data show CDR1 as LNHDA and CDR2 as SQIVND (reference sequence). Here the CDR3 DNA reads TGTGCCAGTAGTATAGAGGGGCAGGTCGTCGGCACAGATACGCAGTATTTT. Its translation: CASSIEGQVVGTDTQYF.

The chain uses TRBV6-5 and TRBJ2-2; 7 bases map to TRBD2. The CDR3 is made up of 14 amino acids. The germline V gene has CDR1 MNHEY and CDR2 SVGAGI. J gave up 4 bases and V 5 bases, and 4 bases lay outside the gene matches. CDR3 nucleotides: TGTGCCAGCAGTACGCGACTAGCCACCGGGGAGCTGTTTTTT. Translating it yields CASSTRLATGELFF.

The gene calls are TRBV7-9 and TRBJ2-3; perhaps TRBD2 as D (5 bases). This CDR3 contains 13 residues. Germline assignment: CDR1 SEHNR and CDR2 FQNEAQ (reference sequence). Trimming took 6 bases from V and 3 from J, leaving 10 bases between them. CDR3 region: CASSPPGTDTQYF. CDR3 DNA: TGTGCCAGCAGTCCCCCGGGGACAGATACGCAGTATTTT.

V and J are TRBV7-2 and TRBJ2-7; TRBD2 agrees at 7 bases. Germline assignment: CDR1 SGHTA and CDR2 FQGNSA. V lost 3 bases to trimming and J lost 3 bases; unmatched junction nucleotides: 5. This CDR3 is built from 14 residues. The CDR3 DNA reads TGTGCCAGCAGCTTTGAACTAGCGAGCTACGAGCAGTACTTC. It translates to CASSFELASYEQYF.

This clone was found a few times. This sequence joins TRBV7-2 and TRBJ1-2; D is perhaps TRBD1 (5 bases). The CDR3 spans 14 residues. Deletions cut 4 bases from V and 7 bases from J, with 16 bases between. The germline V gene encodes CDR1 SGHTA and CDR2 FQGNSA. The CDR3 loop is CASSSASRAGGYTF. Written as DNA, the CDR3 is TGTGCCAGCAGCTCGGCCAGCAGGGCAGGTGGCTACACCTTC.